This entry features one T cell receptor (beta chain) sequence. The sample belongs to a study of blood T cell repertoires in COVID-19. Trimming at V came to 0 bases and at J to 2 bases, leaving 5 bases not matched to a gene. The CDR3 contains 17 residues. Germline V gene data show CDR1 as SGHRS and CDR2 as YFSETQ. In the study's own analysis: Reference gene primers were amplified, and this amplification served to estimate nucleated cell counts. The repertoire was sequenced with immunoSEQ multiplex PCR; TCRdb's copy has only in-frame clones and lacks some. Clonal size and the V and J genes are those of that table, whereas D and trimming came from the DNA. Here the sample spans some 160,000 clones, approximately 84% being singletons.

This chain joins TRBV5-1 and TRBJ2-6; 7 nucleotides align to TRBD2. The source of this sequence is an older man with active or convalescent COVID-19. Sequencing used peripheral blood. The CDR3, as DNA: TGCGCCAGCAGCTTGGTGGGCGCGGGGGCTGGGGCCAACGTCCTGACTTTC. It yields the protein CASSLVGAGAGANVLTF.